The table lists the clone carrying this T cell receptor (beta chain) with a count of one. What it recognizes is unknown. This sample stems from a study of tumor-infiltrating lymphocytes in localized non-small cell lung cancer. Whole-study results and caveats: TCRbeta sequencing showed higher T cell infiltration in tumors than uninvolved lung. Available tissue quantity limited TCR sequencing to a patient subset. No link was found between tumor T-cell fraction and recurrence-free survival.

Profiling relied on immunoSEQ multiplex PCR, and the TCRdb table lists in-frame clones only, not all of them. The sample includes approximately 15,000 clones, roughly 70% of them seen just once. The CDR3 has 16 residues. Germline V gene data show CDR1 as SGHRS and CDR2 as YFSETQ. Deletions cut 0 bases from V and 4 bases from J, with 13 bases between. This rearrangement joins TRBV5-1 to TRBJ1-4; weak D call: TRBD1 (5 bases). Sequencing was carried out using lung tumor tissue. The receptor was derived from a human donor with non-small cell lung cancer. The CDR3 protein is CASSLGRVDFNEKLFF. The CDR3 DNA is TGCGCCAGCAGCTTGGGCAGGGTGGACTTTAATGAAAAACTGTTTTTT.